Below, one T cell receptor (beta chain) is given with its context. Sequenced by immunoSEQ multiplex PCR; TCRdb stores in-frame clones only, minus some. Of fewer than 200,000 clones listed, 93% are singletons. V lost 5 bases and J 5 bases, leaving 15 bases between the germline ends. This CDR3 is built from 14 residues. CDR1 is MNHEY, CDR2 SVGAGI, per germline. These data come from a study of control samples from healthy donors and cancer patients. The source is a woman between 55 and 75 years old in good health. Input material: blood. The rearrangement uses TRBV6-5 and TRBJ1-2; no clear D gene. The CDR3 loop is CASSLRHVRYGYTF. CDR3 coding DNA: TGTGCCAGCAGTCTAAGACACGTACGATATGGCTACACCTTC.